The 14 T cell receptor beta chains listed next were all sequenced from one sample in a study of blood T cell repertoires in COVID-19. Measured with immunoSEQ multiplex PCR; TCRdb has only the in-frame clones, and not every one. The sample includes about 130,000 clones, around four fifths of them seen just once. The sample was peripheral blood. All receptors come from a human donor in a cohort sampled during active COVID-19.

Only one count was recorded for this clone. This chain links TRBV9 with TRBJ1-2; 9 bases fit TRBD1. The germline gives CDR1 SGDLS, CDR2 YYNGEE. CDR3 length equals 13 residues. Germline trimming cut 4 bases from V and 8 bases from J; bases unmatched to any gene: 6. The CDR3 nucleotides read TGTGCCAGCAGCCCCCGGGACAGGGTCGGCTACACCTTC. This encodes CASSPRDRVGYTF.

The chain links TRBV19 to TRBJ2-5; 7 nucleotides agree with TRBD1. With 4 bases clipped from V and 0 bases from J, the junction kept 5 bases outside the gene matches. Germline V lookup: CDR1 LNHDA, CDR2 SQIVND (reference sequence). This CDR3 contains 15 residues. The chain's CDR3 is CASSTGTANQETQYF. The CDR3 DNA sequence: TGTGCCAGTAGTACAGGGACAGCGAACCAAGAGACCCAGTACTTC.

This rearrangement joins TRBV11-3 to TRBJ2-2; 8 bases are shared with TRBD2. This CDR3 is built from 16 residues. V lost 3 bases and J lost 1; bases outside the gene matches: 4. Germline loops: CDR1 SGHNT, CDR2 YENEEA. CDR3 amino acids: CASSFRLAGNTGELFF. The CDR3 nucleotides read TGTGCCAGCAGCTTCCGGCTAGCGGGGAACACCGGGGAGCTGTTTTTT.

The V call is TRBV19, the J call TRBJ1-1; 7 bases match TRBD1. Germline CDR1 and CDR2: LNHDA and SQIVND (reference sequence). Unmatched junction bases numbered 5, after V lost 4 bases and J lost 0 bases. The CDR3 is 15 amino acids. The CDR3 loop is CASSTQGDMNTEAFF. The CDR3 region has the DNA TGTGCCAGTAGTACGCAGGGGGACATGAACACTGAAGCTTTCTTT.

J is TRBJ2-7 and V is TRBV2; weak D call: TRBD2 (6 bases). The germline V and J ends were trimmed by 4 bases and 3 bases, with 19 bases remaining between them. CDR1 and CDR2 from the germline V gene are SNHLY and FYNNEI. CDR3 size: 16 residues. The CDR3 nucleotides are TGTGCCAGCAGTGGGAAGGACGGCCCGGGGGACTACGAGCAGTACTTC. Its protein product is CASSGKDGPGDYEQYF. The entire variable domain, with the rest obtained from reference TRBV2 and TRBJ2-7, is as follows: EPEVTQTPSHQVTQMGQEVILRCVPISNHLYFYWYRQILGQKVEFLVSFYNNEISEKSEIFDDQFSVERPDGSNFTLKIRSTKLEDSAMYFCASSGKDGPGDYEQYFGPGTRLTVT.

The chain couples TRBV23-1 to TRBJ1-3; 7 nucleotides align to TRBD1. TRBV23-1 is an ORF for which the function is uncertain. The J segment lost 4 bases and the V segment lost 7 bases, leaving 22 bases of the junction unmatched. This CDR3 has 19 residues. The CDR3 DNA reads as TGCGCCAGCACCCGCAGGGGGGTCCTCACAGCAACCTTCGGAAACACCATATATTTT. It translates to CASTRRGVLTATFGNTIYF.

V and J are TRBV7-3 and TRBJ1-5; D unresolved. The V end was cut by 6 bases, the J end by 3 bases, with 18 bases between. This CDR3 spans 16 amino acids. CDR1 and CDR2 (germline): SGHTA, FQGTGA. The CDR3 here is CASSYCGIPFNQPQHF. CDR3 nucleotide sequence: TGTGCCAGCAGTTATTGCGGCATCCCCTTCAATCAGCCCCAGCATTTT.

The rearrangement joins TRBV30 to TRBJ1-1; 9 nucleotides line up with TRBD1. V lost 6 bases and J lost 0; bases outside the gene matches: 8. This CDR3 has 15 residues. CDR1 is GTSNPN and CDR2 is SVGIG in the germline V gene (reference sequence). The CDR3 is CACPGQGFMNTEAFF. The CDR3, as DNA: TGTGCCTGTCCCGGACAGGGGTTCATGAACACTGAAGCTTTCTTT.

The gene calls are TRBV9 and TRBJ2-1, with 11 nucleotides matching TRBD1. Germline-derived CDR1 and CDR2 are SGDLS and YYNGEE. The J segment lost 8 bases and the V segment lost 0 bases, leaving 7 bases of the junction unmatched. The CDR3 consists of 16 residues. As DNA, the CDR3 is TGTGCCAGCAGCGTAGAAGGACAGGGGGCGTCAGATGAGCAGTTCTTC. As protein: CASSVEGQGASDEQFF.

This rearrangement joins TRBV2 to TRBJ2-1, with TRBD1 matching over 7 bases. Germline CDR1 reads SNHLY; CDR2 reads FYNNEI. After removal of 3 bases from V and 10 bases from J, the junction contained 9 bases not matched to a gene. The length of the CDR3 is 14 residues. This chain's CDR3 is CASSDPRDSFEQFF. The CDR3 DNA reads TGTGCCAGCAGTGATCCCCGGGACAGCTTCGAGCAGTTCTTC.

V gene TRBV30 combines with J gene TRBJ2-5; 11 nucleotides line up with TRBD2. Germline V gene sequence: CDR1 GTSNPN, CDR2 SVGIG (reference sequence). CDR3 length equals 15 residues. Trimming took 0 bases from V and 5 from J; bases not matched to a gene: 5. This chain's CDR3 is CAWSVRASGGETQYF. As DNA, the CDR3 is TGTGCCTGGAGTGTACGGGCTAGCGGGGGGGAGACCCAGTACTTC.

The chain joins TRBV3-1 (or the pseudogene TRBV3-2) to TRBJ2-5, with 12 nucleotides matching TRBD2. There are 16 residues in the CDR3. CDR1 and CDR2 (germline): LGHDT, YNNKEL (reference sequence). V dropped 4 bases and J dropped 4; count of bases not matched to a gene: 7. The CDR3 bases are TGTGCCAGCAGCCCCTCTAGCGGGGGGGTAGGAGAGACCCAGTACTTC. This encodes CASSPSSGGVGETQYF.

The V gene is TRBV18, the J gene TRBJ2-6, with D unclear. The CDR3 has 11 amino acids. Trimming pared 6 bases from V and 11 bases from J, leaving 8 bases between. Per the germline V gene, CDR1 is KGHSH and CDR2 is LQKENI. CDR3 amino acids: CASSRGDVLTF. As DNA, the CDR3 is TGTGCCAGCTCCCGCGGCGACGTCCTGACTTTC.

The V call is TRBV29-1, the J call TRBJ1-4; D is possibly TRBD1 (6 bases). CDR3 length: 13 residues. Per the germline V gene, CDR1 is SQVTM and CDR2 is ANQGSEA. V lost 5 bases and J lost 0, with 7 bases in between. CDR3 residues: CSVWTATNEKLFF. The CDR3 nucleotides read TGCAGCGTTTGGACAGCAACTAATGAAAAACTGTTTTTT.